A selection of T cell receptor beta chains follows, all from one sample in a study of identical twins. Each CDR3 protein gets one entry after TCRdb re-called the 5' RACE reads with MiXCR. This sample carries around 200,000 distinct CDR3 sequences, 9.4% of them seen once, and the ten largest clones take about 5.5%. The sample comprised memory (CD45RO+) T cells sorted from blood. The receptors originated from a woman between 18 and 29 years old in good health. Both conserved end residues are part of each CDR3. A D gene is named only where the DNA matches it firmly. Size tells how often a clone was seen (once, few, many) or the class of an expanded clone, and some rows leave it out.

v_call	j_call	d_call	clone_size	cdr3_nt	cdr3_aa
TRBV2	TRBJ2-5	TRBD2	NA	TGTGCCAGAAGCGGGACCCAAGAGACCCAGTACTTC	CARSGTQETQYF
TRBV7-9	TRBJ1-2	NA	few	TGTGCCAGCAGCTTAATAAGGGACACCTTC	CASSLIRDTF
TRBV4-3	TRBJ2-1	TRBD2	many	TGCGCCAGCAGCCAAGGGAGGACTAGCAATGACTACAATGAGCAGTTCTTC	CASSQGRTSNDYNEQFF
TRBV12-3/TRBV12-4	TRBJ2-3	TRBD2	NA	TGTGCCAGCAGCCTAGCGGGGGGGGAAGCAGATACGCAGTATTTT	CASSLAGGEADTQYF
TRBV20-1	TRBJ2-5	NA	NA	TGCAGTGCTAGTCGGAGCCAAGAGACCCAGTACTTC	CSASRSQETQYF
TRBV7-2	TRBJ1-5	NA	many	TGTGCCAGCAGCGTATCTTCGACGAACAATCAGCCCCAGCATTTT	CASSVSSTNNQPQHF
TRBV19	TRBJ2-1	NA	many	TGTGCCAGTATGGCTGGCTACAATGAGCAGTTCTTC	CASMAGYNEQFF
TRBV7-2	TRBJ1-5	NA	few	TGTGCCAGCAGCTTACAAAAGGGACGGCATCAGCCCCAGCATTTT	CASSLQKGRHQPQHF
TRBV24-1	TRBJ2-2	TRBD1	NA	TGTGCCACCAGTGCCCCACCGGGACAGGGGGCCTCCGGGGAGCTGTTTTTT	CATSAPPGQGASGELFF
TRBV29-1	TRBJ2-5	NA	few	TGCAGCGTGGTAAAGGGCCCCGAAGAGACCCAGTACTTC	CSVVKGPEETQYF
TRBV25-1	TRBJ2-7	NA	few	TGTGCCAGCAGTGAAACAGGGAGAAACGAGCAGTACTTC	CASSETGRNEQYF
TRBV5-1	TRBJ1-1	NA	NA	TGCGCCAGCAGCTTGGGGCAGGGAAAGTCGACTGAAGCTTTCTTT	CASSLGQGKSTEAFF
TRBV25-1	TRBJ1-3	NA	NA	TGTGCCAGTCAGGGACTTCGAAACACCATATATTTT	CASQGLRNTIYF
TRBV5-1	TRBJ2-3	TRBD1	few	TGCGCCAGCAGCTTGAGTGGACAGGGGAGCACAGATACGCAGTATTTT	CASSLSGQGSTDTQYF
TRBV10-3	TRBJ2-1	TRBD2	many	TGTGCCATCAGGGAGCGGGAGTCGGGAGGTGAGCAGTTCTTC	CAIRERESGGEQFF
TRBV18	TRBJ1-5	NA	NA	TGTGCCAGCTCACCAGCCAATCAGCCCCAGCATTTT	CASSPANQPQHF
TRBV5-1	TRBJ2-7	NA	many	TGCGCCAGCAGTCGGGACTGGGGGAATTACGAGCAGTACTTC	CASSRDWGNYEQYF
TRBV6-5	TRBJ2-7	NA	once	TGTGCCAGCAGTTACGGAGGGGGCGGACTGAACGAGCAGTACTTC	CASSYGGGGLNEQYF
TRBV9	TRBJ1-3	NA	few	TGTGCCAGCAGCGTAGCTACAAGTTCTTCCTCTGGAAACACCATATATTTT	CASSVATSSSSGNTIYF
TRBV6-2/TRBV6-3	TRBJ2-4	NA	NA	TGTGCCAGCAGTACCCTCCGACGGATGGGAGCCAAAAACATTCAGTACTTC	CASSTLRRMGAKNIQYF
TRBV12-3/TRBV12-4	TRBJ2-1	NA	NA	TGTGCCAGCAGCGGAGGGGGGCGAGGGAATGAGCAGTTCTTC	CASSGGGRGNEQFF
TRBV10-3	TRBJ2-2	NA	few	TGTGCCATCAGTGATTGGAGTGACACCGGGGAGCTGTTTTTT	CAISDWSDTGELFF
TRBV3-1	TRBJ2-5	TRBD2	few	TGTGCCAGCAGCCAAGAGAGCGGGGAAGAGACCCAGTACTTC	CASSQESGEETQYF
TRBV3-1	TRBJ1-1	TRBD1	NA	TGTGCCAGCAGCCCGACAGGGTCTGAAGCTTTCTTT	CASSPTGSEAFF
TRBV20-1	TRBJ2-5	NA	many	TGCAGTGCTCGCAGGGAGACCCAGTACTTC	CSARRETQYF
TRBV4-1	TRBJ1-2	NA	few	TGCGCCAGCAGCCAAGAAGGGATTAGGCAGGGCCATGGCTACACCTTC	CASSQEGIRQGHGYTF
TRBV20-1	TRBJ1-5	NA	many	TGCAGTGCTATCCCGACAGGTTACAATCAGCCCCAGCATTTT	CSAIPTGYNQPQHF
TRBV20-1	TRBJ2-5	NA	NA	TGCAGTGCTGGACCGGGGCCCAAAGAGACCCAGTACTTC	CSAGPGPKETQYF
TRBV20-1	TRBJ2-7	NA	once	TGCAGTGCTAGACGCGGCCAAATTAGGGGCGAGCAGTACTTC	CSARRGQIRGEQYF
TRBV18	TRBJ2-1	TRBD2	few	TGTGCCAGCGCGCGACTAGCGGGGACCTACAATGAGCAGTTCTTC	CASARLAGTYNEQFF
TRBV20-1	TRBJ1-5	NA	NA	TGCAGTGGTCAGAAGGGAGGGGGAAACAATCAGCCCCAGCATTTT	CSGQKGGGNNQPQHF
TRBV7-9	TRBJ2-2	NA	NA	TGTGCCAGCAGCTTAGAACACCACCACACCGGGGAGCTGTTTTTT	CASSLEHHHTGELFF
TRBV5-5	TRBJ2-2	NA	NA	TGTGCCAGCAGCACCCCTGCGGGGTCCGGGGAGCTGTTTTTT	CASSTPAGSGELFF
TRBV5-4	TRBJ1-5	TRBD1	NA	TGTGCCAGCGGCCCAGGGGGCGATGAGCCCCAGCATTTT	CASGPGGDEPQHF
TRBV25-1	TRBJ2-3	NA	many	TGTGCCAGCAGTGGGAATCGCCGGGGAGCAGATACGCAGTATTTT	CASSGNRRGADTQYF
TRBV10-3	TRBJ2-1	TRBD2	many	TGTGCCATCACGAACGCGGGAGACTCCTACAATGAGCAGTTCTTC	CAITNAGDSYNEQFF
TRBV2	TRBJ2-1	NA	few	TGTGCCAGCAGTCCGGAACAGGGAGGTGAGCAGTTCTTC	CASSPEQGGEQFF
TRBV12-3/TRBV12-4	TRBJ2-7	NA	NA	TGTGCCAGCAGTTTAAGGATCGGGGACTTTCGCGCGTCGCCCTACGAGCAGTACTTC	CASSLRIGDFRASPYEQYF
TRBV7-6	TRBJ2-1	TRBD1	NA	TGTGCCAGCAGTGGTAGGGGGCTCAATGAGCAGTTCTTC	CASSGRGLNEQFF
TRBV9	TRBJ1-3	TRBD1	many	TGTGCCAGCAGCGTGGCGGGACAGTCCTTCTCTGGAAACACCATATATTTT	CASSVAGQSFSGNTIYF
TRBV2	TRBJ2-7	TRBD1	NA	TGTGCCAGCAGGGCCGACAGGGGACACCACGAGCAGTACTTC	CASRADRGHHEQYF
TRBV11-2	TRBJ2-7	TRBD1	many	TGTGCCAGCAGCCGGGACAGATTCTACGAGCAGTACTTC	CASSRDRFYEQYF
TRBV12-3/TRBV12-4	TRBJ2-3	NA	many	TGTGCCAGCAGTTTCCTCCAGGGGTCAGATACGCAGTATTTT	CASSFLQGSDTQYF
TRBV10-1	TRBJ2-3	NA	few	TGCGCCAGCAGTGACCGAGAGACAGAAGATACGCAGTATTTT	CASSDRETEDTQYF
TRBV20-1	TRBJ2-1	NA	many	TGCAGTGCTAGGTCTCTCGTAGGAGGGGGTGAGCAGTTCTTC	CSARSLVGGGEQFF
TRBV5-1	TRBJ2-2	NA	NA	TGCGCCAGCAGCTTGGGGCCCGGGCCCCACGGTAACACCGGGGAGCTGTTTTTT	CASSLGPGPHGNTGELFF
TRBV5-1	TRBJ1-2	NA	few	TGCGCCAGCAGCTTGTACAGGGCGAGTAACTATGGCTACACCTTC	CASSLYRASNYGYTF
TRBV7-9	TRBJ2-6	NA	few	TGTGCCAGCAGCTTAGCAGGAGGAGGGCTTGGGGCCAACGTCCTGACTTTC	CASSLAGGGLGANVLTF
TRBV7-9	TRBJ2-1	TRBD2	NA	TGTGCCAGCAGCCAGCTAGCGGGGGGGCGTACGTTTGAGCAGTTCTTC	CASSQLAGGRTFEQFF
TRBV5-1	TRBJ1-1	NA	NA	TGCGCCAGCAGCCGTAACAGGGACTCGAACACTGAAGCTTTCTTT	CASSRNRDSNTEAFF
TRBV20-1	TRBJ2-7	NA	NA	TGCAGTGCTCTACGGTCCGACTACATAACGGGCGAGCAGTACTTC	CSALRSDYITGEQYF
TRBV28	TRBJ1-2	TRBD1	NA	TGTGCCAGCAGGGGGAGGACAGGAAGAGACCATGGCTACACCTTC	CASRGRTGRDHGYTF
TRBV25-1	TRBJ2-7	NA	many	TGTGCCAGCAGTCCCCAGGGTGCCGAGCAGTACTTC	CASSPQGAEQYF